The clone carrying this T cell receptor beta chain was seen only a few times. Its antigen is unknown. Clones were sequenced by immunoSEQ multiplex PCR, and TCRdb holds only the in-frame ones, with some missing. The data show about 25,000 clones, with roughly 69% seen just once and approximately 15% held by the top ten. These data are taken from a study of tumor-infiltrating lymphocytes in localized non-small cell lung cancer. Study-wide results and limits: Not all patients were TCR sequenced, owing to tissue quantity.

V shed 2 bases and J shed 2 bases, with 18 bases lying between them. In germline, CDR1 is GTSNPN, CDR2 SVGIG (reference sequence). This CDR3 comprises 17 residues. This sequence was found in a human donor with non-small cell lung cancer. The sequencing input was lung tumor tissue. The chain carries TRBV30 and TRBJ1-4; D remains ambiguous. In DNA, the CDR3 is TGTGCCTGGAGTTTGTGGCCAACCAAGAGGACTAATGAAAAACTGTTTTTT. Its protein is CAWSLWPTKRTNEKLFF.